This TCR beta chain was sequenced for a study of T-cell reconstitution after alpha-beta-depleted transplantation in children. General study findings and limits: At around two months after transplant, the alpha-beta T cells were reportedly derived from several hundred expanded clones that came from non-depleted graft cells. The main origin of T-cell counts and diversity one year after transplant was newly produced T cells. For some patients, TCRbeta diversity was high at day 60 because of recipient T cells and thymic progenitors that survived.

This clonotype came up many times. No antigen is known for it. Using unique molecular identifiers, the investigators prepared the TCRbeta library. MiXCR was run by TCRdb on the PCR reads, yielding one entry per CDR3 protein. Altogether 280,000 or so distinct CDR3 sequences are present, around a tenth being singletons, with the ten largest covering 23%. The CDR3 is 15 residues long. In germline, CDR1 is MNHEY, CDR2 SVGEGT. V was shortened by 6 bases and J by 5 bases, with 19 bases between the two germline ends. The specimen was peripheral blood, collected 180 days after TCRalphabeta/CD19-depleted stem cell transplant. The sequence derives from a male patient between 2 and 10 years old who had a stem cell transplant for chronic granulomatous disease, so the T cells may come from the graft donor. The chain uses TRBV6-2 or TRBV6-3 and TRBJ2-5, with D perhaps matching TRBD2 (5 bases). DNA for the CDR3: TGTGCCAGCAGCCTTACACCTACTAGATTTGAGACCCAGTACTTC. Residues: CASSLTPTRFETQYF.